This is a list of T cell receptor beta chains from one sample in a study of beta chain features in type 1 diabetes. The method was immunoSEQ multiplex PCR; TCRdb's version includes in-frame clones alone and lacks a portion of them. This table has 680,000 or so clones, 13% appearing once. Specimen: naive CD4+ T cells from blood. The receptors derive from a man aged 18 to 30 with type 1 diabetes. Both conserved end residues are part of each CDR3. The order of the fields is V gene, clone size, D gene, J gene, CDR3 DNA, CDR3 protein. A D gene is named only where the DNA matches it firmly. Not every row has a clone size; where given, it reads once, few, many or a size class.

v_call: TRBV29-1; clone_size: -; d_call: TRBD1; j_call: TRBJ1-5; cdr3_nt: TGCAGCGTGGGAAGGGGACCTGACAGGGGCAATCAGCCCCAGCATTTT; cdr3_aa: CSVGRGPDRGNQPQHF
v_call: TRBV5-1; clone_size: once; d_call: -; j_call: TRBJ2-3; cdr3_nt: TGCGCCAGCAGCTCCCTAAGGGGGGCCCCCCCAGATACGCAGTATTTT; cdr3_aa: CASSSLRGAPPDTQYF
v_call: TRBV30; clone_size: few; d_call: -; j_call: TRBJ1-1; cdr3_nt: TGTGCCTGGAGTAAATTGTTGAGCACTGAAGCTTTCTTT; cdr3_aa: CAWSKLLSTEAFF
v_call: TRBV20-1; clone_size: few; d_call: -; j_call: TRBJ1-1; cdr3_nt: TGCAGTGCCGGTACAACCCCTGAAGCTTTCTTT; cdr3_aa: CSAGTTPEAFF
v_call: TRBV19; clone_size: few; d_call: TRBD1; j_call: TRBJ2-5; cdr3_nt: TGTGCCAGTAGTATAGTTGGAGGACAGGGAGAGACCCAGTACTTC; cdr3_aa: CASSIVGGQGETQYF
v_call: TRBV6-1; clone_size: -; d_call: -; j_call: TRBJ2-7; cdr3_nt: TGTGCCAGCAGCTACGGGGCGGGCCTCTACGAGCAGTACTTC; cdr3_aa: CASSYGAGLYEQYF
v_call: TRBV9; clone_size: -; d_call: TRBD2; j_call: TRBJ2-1; cdr3_nt: TGTGCCAGCCCCGGGTCACTAGCGGGGACCCTAAGGGAGCAGTTCTTC; cdr3_aa: CASPGSLAGTLREQFF
v_call: TRBV27; clone_size: -; d_call: TRBD1; j_call: TRBJ1-4; cdr3_nt: TGTGCCAGCAGTTTAGGGGGACAGTTCTATGACCAACTGTTTTTT; cdr3_aa: CASSLGGQFYDQLFF
v_call: TRBV9; clone_size: -; d_call: TRBD2; j_call: TRBJ2-7; cdr3_nt: TGTGCCAGCAGCGTAGCTACGGGACTAGACTACGAGCAGTACTTC; cdr3_aa: CASSVATGLDYEQYF
v_call: TRBV7-9; clone_size: few; d_call: -; j_call: TRBJ2-2; cdr3_nt: TGTGCCAGCAGCTTCCTGACTGGCGCGAACACCGGGGAGCTGTTTTTT; cdr3_aa: CASSFLTGANTGELFF
v_call: TRBV5-1; clone_size: -; d_call: TRBD1; j_call: TRBJ1-1; cdr3_nt: TGCGCCAGCAGCTTCAGCCCGGACAGGGTTACCGAAGCTTTCTTT; cdr3_aa: CASSFSPDRVTEAFF
v_call: TRBV28; clone_size: few; d_call: -; j_call: TRBJ2-7; cdr3_nt: TGTGCCAGCAGTTTAGGTGGCCAGGGGACGTACGAGCAGTACTTC; cdr3_aa: CASSLGGQGTYEQYF
v_call: TRBV9; clone_size: few; d_call: -; j_call: TRBJ2-3; cdr3_nt: TGTGCCAGCAGCGTAGCTGGGGGGCAAACAGATACGCAGTATTTT; cdr3_aa: CASSVAGGQTDTQYF
v_call: TRBV29-1; clone_size: -; d_call: -; j_call: TRBJ2-5; cdr3_nt: TGCAGCGTTGATAGAGCAGCGTACCAAGAGACCCAGTACTTC; cdr3_aa: CSVDRAAYQETQYF
v_call: TRBV2; clone_size: few; d_call: -; j_call: TRBJ1-5; cdr3_nt: TGTGCCAGCAGTGAGGGCAGCACCAGTCAGCCCCAGCATTTT; cdr3_aa: CASSEGSTSQPQHF
v_call: TRBV5-4; clone_size: few; d_call: TRBD1; j_call: TRBJ2-2; cdr3_nt: TGTGCCAGCAGTCTACAGGGGGTTGCCGGGGAGCTGTTTTTT; cdr3_aa: CASSLQGVAGELFF
v_call: TRBV6-5; clone_size: -; d_call: -; j_call: TRBJ1-3; cdr3_nt: TGTGCCAGCAGACTTAACCTTGGAAACACCATATATTTT; cdr3_aa: CASRLNLGNTIYF
v_call: TRBV9; clone_size: -; d_call: -; j_call: TRBJ1-1; cdr3_nt: TGTGCCAGCAGCGTTGGTAAGGGGATTGAGAACACTGAAGCTTTCTTT; cdr3_aa: CASSVGKGIENTEAFF
v_call: TRBV6-1; clone_size: few; d_call: -; j_call: TRBJ1-2; cdr3_nt: TGTGCCAGCAGTCATGGACAGCCTAACTATGGCTACACCTTC; cdr3_aa: CASSHGQPNYGYTF
v_call: TRBV6-6; clone_size: -; d_call: -; j_call: TRBJ1-5; cdr3_nt: TGTGCCAGCAGTTACACGGGGGCACGGGATCAGCCCCAGCATTTT; cdr3_aa: CASSYTGARDQPQHF
v_call: TRBV30; clone_size: few; d_call: -; j_call: TRBJ1-4; cdr3_nt: TGTGCCTGGACTTCCTACGGGACTAATGAAAAACTGTTTTTT; cdr3_aa: CAWTSYGTNEKLFF
v_call: TRBV9; clone_size: -; d_call: -; j_call: TRBJ2-3; cdr3_nt: TGTGCCAGCAGCGTAGGGCGGGGAGGCACAGATACGCAGTATTTT; cdr3_aa: CASSVGRGGTDTQYF
v_call: TRBV4-2; clone_size: -; d_call: -; j_call: TRBJ2-2; cdr3_nt: TGTGCCAGCAGCCAAGGATTAGGGGAGCTGTTTTTT; cdr3_aa: CASSQGLGELFF
v_call: TRBV11-2; clone_size: -; d_call: -; j_call: TRBJ2-3; cdr3_nt: TGTGCCAGCAGCTCGCAAAGGGTCGCAGATACGCAGTATTTT; cdr3_aa: CASSSQRVADTQYF
v_call: TRBV5-1; clone_size: -; d_call: -; j_call: TRBJ1-2; cdr3_nt: TGCGCCAGCAGCCCGGACGGAGTTGGCTACACCTTC; cdr3_aa: CASSPDGVGYTF
v_call: TRBV4-1; clone_size: -; d_call: -; j_call: TRBJ1-1; cdr3_nt: TGCGCCAGCAGCCAAGATCGGGCGGTGAACACTGAAGCTTTCTTT; cdr3_aa: CASSQDRAVNTEAFF
v_call: TRBV5-4; clone_size: few; d_call: TRBD1; j_call: TRBJ2-7; cdr3_nt: TGTGCCAGCAGCTTGCTGACAGGGAGCTCCTACGAGCAGTACTTC; cdr3_aa: CASSLLTGSSYEQYF